The present TCR beta chain was sequenced within a study of shared T cell receptors in the human thymus. TCRdb's copy holds only in-frame clones and misses some; the assay was immunoSEQ multiplex PCR. The sample consists of approximately 580,000 clones, 75% to 80% of them appearing once. The V gene's germline CDR1 is SQVTM and CDR2 ANQGSEA. The CDR3 is 16 residues long. The V and J ends lost 4 bases and 4 bases respectively, with 20 bases between them. The sample was also linked to a second study, of human thymus T cells. In that study: Corrective surgery for congenital heart defects was being performed on the healthy Finnish infants who were the donors. Resections removed during corrective heart surgery provided the thymus tissue used. An apparent bias in V and J gene usage was seen in thymic and blood repertoires. Unrelated people showed highly overlapping thymic repertoires, related research reported.

The TCR comes from a boy younger than two with a congenital heart defect. J is TRBJ2-1 and V is TRBV29-1; tentative D call: TRBD2 (5 bases). Sequencing was performed on thymocytes. DNA of the CDR3: TGCAGCGTTGTTTTCTTATCTAGCCGAAGATACAATGAGCAGTTCTTC. It is translated as CSVVFLSSRRYNEQFF.